This T cell receptor (beta chain) comes out of a study of Graves' ophthalmopathy and Graves' hyperthyroidism. TCR beta CDR3 amplification used RNA transcripts. A first-round RT-PCR used HTBI primers, followed by a second-round multiplex PCR. TCRdb itself ran the multiplex PCR reads through MiXCR, one entry per CDR3 protein. The sample includes 300,000 to 400,000 distinct CDR3 sequences, roughly 17% of them seen just once. This CDR3 contains 14 residues. Between the trimmed V and J ends, which lost 2 bases and 3 bases, there was a span of 11 bases. The germline V gene has CDR1 SGHTA and CDR2 FQGNSA. This clonotype was obtained from an adult man with Graves' ophthalmopathy. Sequencing was done on a sample of peripheral blood. V usage is TRBV7-2 and J usage is TRBJ2-7; tentatively, D is TRBD2 (5 bases). The CDR3 bases are TGTGCCAGCAGCTTACCAGGACTGAGCTACGAGCAGTACTTC. It encodes CASSLPGLSYEQYF.